Listed below are T cell receptor beta chains from one sample, sequenced in a study of cytomegalovirus exposure and HLA in healthy donors. Assay: immunoSEQ multiplex PCR; the TCRdb copy retains only in-frame clones and omits some. The table records 120,000 to 150,000 clones, roughly 79% of them present only once. The sample taken for sequencing was PBMCs. These receptors originate from a woman between 40 and 50 years old in good health and CMV-seronegative. The CDR3 runs from the conserved cysteine through the conserved F or W. A D gene is named only where the DNA matches it firmly. Size values are once, few and many counts, or a class for expanded clones, and some rows have none.

>TRBJ2-1|TRBV28|NA|TRBD1
CASSIGQGAYNEQFF
TGTGCCAGCAGTATCGGACAGGGGGCCTACAATGAGCAGTTCTTC
>TRBJ2-7|TRBV28|NA|NA
CASSPLAGLVQEQYF
TGTGCCAGCAGTCCTCTGGCGGGGTTGGTCCAGGAGCAGTACTTC
>TRBJ2-7|TRBV7-9|few|NA
CASSGPRATLYEQYF
TGTGCCAGCAGCGGGCCGCGGGCCACCCTCTACGAGCAGTACTTC
>TRBJ1-1|TRBV28|NA|NA
CASTPTDRGWVANTEAFF
TGTGCCAGCACCCCGACCGATAGGGGATGGGTTGCGAACACTGAAGCTTTCTTT
>TRBJ1-2|TRBV9|NA|NA
CASSVAGNYVYTF
TGTGCCAGCAGCGTAGCGGGGAACTATGTCTACACCTTC
>TRBJ2-7|TRBV2|NA|NA
CATKTDSYEQYF
TGTGCCACCAAGACAGATTCCTACGAGCAGTACTTC
>TRBJ2-7|TRBV6-1|NA|NA
CASILVAGSSYEQYF
TGTGCCAGCATCTTAGTGGCGGGTAGCTCCTACGAGCAGTACTTC
>TRBJ2-2|TRBV5-8|NA|TRBD1
CASSTFTGAATGELFF
TGTGCCAGCAGCACCTTCACAGGGGCGGCCACCGGGGAGCTGTTTTTT
>TRBJ2-7|TRBV9|NA|TRBD2
CASSVVAGVRIGEQYF
TGTGCCAGCAGCGTAGTTGCGGGAGTTAGAATTGGCGAGCAGTACTTC
>TRBJ2-1|TRBV27|NA|TRBD2
CASSLWANLPLAGGPSYNEQFF
TGTGCCAGCAGTTTGTGGGCGAATCTCCCATTAGCGGGAGGGCCTTCCTACAATGAGCAGTTCTTC